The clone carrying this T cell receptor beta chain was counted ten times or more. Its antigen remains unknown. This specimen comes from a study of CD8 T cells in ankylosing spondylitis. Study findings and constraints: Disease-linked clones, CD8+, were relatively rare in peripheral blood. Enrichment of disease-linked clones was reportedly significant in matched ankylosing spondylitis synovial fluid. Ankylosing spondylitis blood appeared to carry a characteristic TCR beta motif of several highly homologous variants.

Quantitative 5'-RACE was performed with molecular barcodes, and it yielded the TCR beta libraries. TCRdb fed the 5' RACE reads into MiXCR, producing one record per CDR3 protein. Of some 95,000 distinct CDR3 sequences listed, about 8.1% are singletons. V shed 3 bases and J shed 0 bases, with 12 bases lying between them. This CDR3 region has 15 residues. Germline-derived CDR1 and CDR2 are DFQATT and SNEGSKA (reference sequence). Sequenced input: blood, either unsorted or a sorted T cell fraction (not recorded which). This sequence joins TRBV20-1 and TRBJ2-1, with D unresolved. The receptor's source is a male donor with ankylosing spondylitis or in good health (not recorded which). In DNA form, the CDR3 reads TGCAGTGCTAGCCCCCAAGATCCCTCCTACAATGAGCAGTTCTTC. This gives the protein CSASPQDPSYNEQFF.